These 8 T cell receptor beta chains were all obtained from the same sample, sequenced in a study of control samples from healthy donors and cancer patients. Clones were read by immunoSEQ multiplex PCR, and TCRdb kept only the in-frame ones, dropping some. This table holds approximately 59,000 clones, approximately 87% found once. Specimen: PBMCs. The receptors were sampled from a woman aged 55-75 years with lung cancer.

CDR3: CASSEAPRNNSPLHF. The CDR3 coding sequence is TGTGCCAGCAGTGAAGCGCCCAGGAATAATTCACCCCTCCACTTT. The chain is built from TRBV6-1 and TRBJ1-6, with unresolved D. Germline V CDR1 and CDR2: MNHNS, SASEGT. The CDR3 runs 15 residues. Trimming took 0 bases from V and 5 from J, leaving 8 bases between them.

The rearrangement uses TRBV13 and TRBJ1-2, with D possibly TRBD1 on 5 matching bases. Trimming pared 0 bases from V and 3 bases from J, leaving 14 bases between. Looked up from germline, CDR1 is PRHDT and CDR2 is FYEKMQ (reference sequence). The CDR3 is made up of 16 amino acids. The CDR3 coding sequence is TGTGCCAGCAGCTTAGGGTCCCGACAGAGGTACTATGGCTACACCTTC. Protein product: CASSLGSRQRYYGYTF.

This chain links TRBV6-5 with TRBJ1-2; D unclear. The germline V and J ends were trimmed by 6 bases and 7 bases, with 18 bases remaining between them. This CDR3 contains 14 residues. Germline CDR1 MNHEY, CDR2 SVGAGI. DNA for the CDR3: TGTGCCAGCAGAACCGAACTCCAGGCGGGTGGCTACACCTTC. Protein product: CASRTELQAGGYTF.

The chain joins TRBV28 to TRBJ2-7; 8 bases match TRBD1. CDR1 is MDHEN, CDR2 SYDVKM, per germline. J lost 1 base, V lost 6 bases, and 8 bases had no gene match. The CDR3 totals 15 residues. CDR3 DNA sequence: TGTGCCAGCAGCGAAGGGACAGGTATGTCCTACGAGCAGTACTTC. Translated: CASSEGTGMSYEQYF.

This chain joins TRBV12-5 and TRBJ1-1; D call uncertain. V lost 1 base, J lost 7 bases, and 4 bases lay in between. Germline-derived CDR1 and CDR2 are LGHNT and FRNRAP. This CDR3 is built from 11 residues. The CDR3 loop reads CASGLGFEAFF. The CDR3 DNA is TGTGCTAGTGGTTTGGGCTTTGAAGCTTTCTTT.

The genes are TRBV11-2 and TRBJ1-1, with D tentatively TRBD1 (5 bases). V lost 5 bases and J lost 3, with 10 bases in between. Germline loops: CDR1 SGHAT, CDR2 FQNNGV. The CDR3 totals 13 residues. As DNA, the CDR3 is TGTGCCAGCAGCCCGATCAGGGACACTGAAGCTTTCTTT. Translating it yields CASSPIRDTEAFF.

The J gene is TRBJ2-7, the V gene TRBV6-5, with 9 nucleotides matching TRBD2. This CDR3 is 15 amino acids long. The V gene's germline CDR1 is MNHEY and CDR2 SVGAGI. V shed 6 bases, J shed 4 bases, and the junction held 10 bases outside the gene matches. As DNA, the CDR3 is TGTGCCAGCAGCCTTTGGGCTAGCGGGGTGTACGAGCAGTACTTC. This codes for CASSLWASGVYEQYF.

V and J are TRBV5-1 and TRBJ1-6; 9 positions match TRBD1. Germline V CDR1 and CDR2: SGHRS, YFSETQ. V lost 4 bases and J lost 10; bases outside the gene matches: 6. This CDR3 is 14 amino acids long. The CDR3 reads CASSRDRAHSPLHF. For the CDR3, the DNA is TGCGCCAGCAGCCGGGACAGGGCCCACTCACCCCTCCACTTT.